Below, 30 T cell receptor beta chains from the same sample are listed, as sequenced in a study of Graves' ophthalmopathy and Graves' hyperthyroidism. Transcripts of RNA were the source for amplifying TCR beta CDR3 regions. Amplification began with first-round RT-PCR using HTBI primers, then second-round multiplex PCR was performed. Each CDR3 protein is one row after TCRdb ran MiXCR on the multiplex PCR reads. The table lists about 400,000 distinct CDR3 sequences, 15% to 20% of them singletons. The sequencing sample was made of peripheral blood. The receptor set was obtained from a woman aged 18-29 years with Graves' ophthalmopathy.

This clonotype was observed many times. The chain links TRBV6-2 or TRBV6-3 to TRBJ1-3; TRBD1 aligns across 7 bases. This CDR3 has 14 residues. V was clipped by 4 bases and J by 1 base; unmatched bases: 1. CDR1 and CDR2 (germline): MNHEY, SVGEGT. CDR3 amino acids: CASSWTGSGNTIYF. DNA for the CDR3: TGTGCCAGCAGTTGGACAGGATCTGGAAACACCATATATTTT.

This clonotype was seen repeatedly, ten times or more. The chain carries TRBV3-1 and TRBJ1-1, with D possibly TRBD1 on 6 matching bases. In germline, CDR1 is LGHDT, CDR2 YNNKEL (reference sequence). Between the trimmed V and J ends, which lost 1 base and 1 base, there was a span of 16 bases. The CDR3 has 17 residues. This CDR3 reads CASSQVAGIGGNTEAFF. The DNA for the CDR3 is TGTGCCAGCAGCCAAGTTGCAGGGATAGGGGGGAACACTGAAGCTTTCTTT. The full variable domain, with the rest looked up from reference TRBV3-1 and TRBJ1-1, is DTAVSQTPKYLVTQMGNDKSIKCEQNLGHDTMYWYKQDSKKFLKIMFSYNNKELIINETVPNRFSPKSPDKAHLNLHINSLELGDSAVYFCASSQVAGIGGNTEAFFGQGTRLTVV.

This clonotype was seen at least ten times. The CDR3 region has the DNA TGCAGCGTTGAAAAAGGGAGCGGGGAGCTGTTTTTT. As protein: CSVEKGSGELFF. The chain has TRBV29-1 and TRBJ2-2; TRBD2 might be the D (5 bases). Trimming pared 2 bases from V and 7 bases from J, leaving 8 bases between. Germline lookup yields CDR1 SQVTM and CDR2 ANQGSEA. The length of the CDR3 is 12 residues.

The table lists this clonotype with many counts. The chain links TRBV28 to TRBJ1-5; D remains unclear. The CDR3 runs to 12 residues. V was cut by 3 bases and J by 5 bases, with 5 bases left in between. Germline V gene sequence: CDR1 MDHEN, CDR2 SYDVKM. This CDR3 reads CASSFSDQPQHF. The DNA of the CDR3 is TGTGCCAGCAGTTTCTCCGATCAGCCCCAGCATTTT.

There are many counts of this clonotype. CDR3 amino acids: CASSSRDVTYGYTF. The DNA of the CDR3 is TGTGCCAGCAGTTCCCGGGACGTAACCTATGGCTACACCTTC. The chain has TRBV27 and TRBJ1-2; possible D gene TRBD1, 5 bases. V was cut by 4 bases and J by 4 bases, with 13 bases left in between. This CDR3 is 14 amino acids long. Germline assignment: CDR1 MNHEY and CDR2 SMNVEV (reference sequence).

This sequence joins TRBV15 and TRBJ2-7; 8 positions agree with TRBD2. Per germline, CDR1 LNHNV and CDR2 YYDKDF (reference sequence). This CDR3 region has 14 residues. Trimming at V came to 9 bases and at J to 3 bases, leaving 10 bases not matched to a gene. The CDR3, as DNA: TGTGCCACTCCTAAAGCGGGAGCTCTCTACGAGCAGTACTTC. This gives the protein CATPKAGALYEQYF. Filled out from reference TRBV15 and TRBJ2-7, the complete variable domain reads DAMVIQNPRYQVTQFGKPVTLSCSQTLNHNVMYWYQQKSSQAPKLLFHYYDKDFNNEADTPDNFQSRRPNTSFCFLDIRSPGLGDTAMYLCATPKAGALYEQYFGPGTRLTVT.

This clonotype has at least ten counts. V usage is TRBV6-1 and J usage is TRBJ2-2; no clear D. The length of the CDR3 is 14 residues. The V and J ends lost 6 bases and 8 bases respectively, with 16 bases between them. Germline values: CDR1 MNHNS, CDR2 SASEGT. The CDR3 is CASSPQWRMGELFF. DNA of the CDR3: TGTGCCAGCAGCCCCCAGTGGCGAATGGGGGAGCTGTTTTTT.

The V gene is TRBV6-1, the J gene TRBJ1-2, with D hard to call. Between the trimmed V and J ends, which lost 8 bases and 5 bases, there was a span of 18 bases. The germline CDR1 and CDR2 sequences are MNHNS and SASEGT. This CDR3 spans 14 amino acids. This CDR3 is CASEVPAPWYGYTF. CDR3 nucleotides: TGTGCCAGCGAGGTCCCGGCTCCTTGGTATGGCTACACCTTC.

This sequence joins TRBV7-2 and TRBJ2-7; the match to TRBD2 covers 10 bases. The J segment lost 7 bases and the V segment lost 3 bases, leaving 6 bases of the junction unmatched. Germline CDR1 and CDR2: SGHTA and FQGNSA. The CDR3 is made up of 14 amino acids. In DNA, the CDR3 is TGTGCCAGCAGCTTGGGGATACTAGCGGGAGAGCAGTACTTC. Residues: CASSLGILAGEQYF.

The sample holds many counts of this clonotype. The V and J genes are TRBV12-3 or TRBV12-4 and TRBJ1-1; 7 bases are shared with TRBD1. Trimming at V came to 6 bases and at J to 1 base, leaving 5 bases not matched to a gene. The CDR3 length is 14 residues. CDR3 amino acids: CASRNDRANTEAFF. The CDR3 coding sequence is TGTGCCAGCAGGAACGACAGGGCGAACACTGAAGCTTTCTTT.

Many counts were recorded for this clonotype. The V and J genes are TRBV6-2 or TRBV6-3 and TRBJ2-7; D remains unclear. The CDR3 runs 12 residues. V lost 6 bases, J lost 3 bases, and 9 bases lay in between. Germline CDR1 and CDR2: MNHEY and SVGEGT. CDR3 sequence reads: CASRTAGYEQYF. In DNA, the CDR3 is TGTGCCAGCAGAACAGCAGGCTACGAGCAGTACTTC.

This clonotype has at least ten counts. The chain links TRBV5-1 to TRBJ1-1; a possible D gene is TRBD1 (5 bases). V was shortened by 0 bases and J by 0 bases, with 15 bases between the two germline ends. CDR1 and CDR2 (germline): SGHRS, YFSETQ. The CDR3 loop spans 17 amino acids. CDR3 residues: CASSLAAQGPMNTEAFF. CDR3 DNA: TGCGCCAGCAGCTTGGCCGCCCAGGGCCCGATGAACACTGAAGCTTTCTTT. The full variable domain, rest sourced from reference TRBV5-1 and TRBJ1-1, is KAGVTQTPRYLIKTRGQQVTLSCSPISGHRSVSWYQQTPGQGLQFLFEYFSETQRNKGNFPGRFSGRQFSNSRSEMNVSTLELGDSALYLCASSLAAQGPMNTEAFFGQGTRLTVV.

This clonotype appeared many times. The chain has TRBV6-2 or TRBV6-3 and TRBJ1-1; D may be TRBD1 (5 bases). The V gene lost 8 bases and the J gene lost 10 bases, with 26 bases spanning the gap. The CDR3 length is 15 residues. In germline, CDR1 is MNHEY, CDR2 SVGEGT. The DNA of the CDR3 is TGTGCCAGCCTCCGTGACCCTAACATGAACGGGGGAGCTTTCTTT. The encoded protein is CASLRDPNMNGGAFF.

This clonotype was observed many times. V usage is TRBV7-8 and J usage is TRBJ1-6; TRBD1 matches at 8 bases. Germline V lookup: CDR1 SGHVS, CDR2 FQNEAQ. V dropped 1 base and J dropped 9; count of bases not matched to a gene: 11. The CDR3 contains 17 residues. CDR3 sequence: CASSLGYRGNERSPLHF. The CDR3 nucleotides read TGTGCCAGCAGCTTAGGGTACAGGGGGAATGAACGTTCACCCCTCCACTTT.

This clonotype was detected many times. The J gene is TRBJ1-3, the V gene TRBV7-9, with D unresolved. Trimming shortened V by 4 bases and J by 6 bases, and 16 bases separated the two germline ends. CDR1 and CDR2 (germline): SEHNR, FQNEAQ (reference sequence). The CDR3 length is 15 residues. The CDR3 region has the DNA TGTGCCAGCAGCTCCCCCGACGGTGTCCAAAACACCATATATTTT. It translates to CASSSPDGVQNTIYF.

The sample holds many counts of this clonotype. The junction shows a germline mismatch at one end, possibly a read error. The chain joins TRBV7-9 to TRBJ1-1; the D gene is possibly TRBD1 (5 bases). The CDR3 has 11 residues. Germline lookup yields CDR1 SEHNR and CDR2 FQNEAQ (reference sequence). CDR3 in amino acids: CASSSYDRLRF. The CDR3, as DNA: TGTGCCAGCAGCTCGTATGACAGACTCCGATTT. The full variable domain, its missing parts supplied by reference TRBV7-9 and TRBJ1-1, is DTGVSQNPRHKITKRGQNVTFRCDPISEHNRLYWYRQTLGQGPEFLTYFQNEAQLEKSRLLSDRFSAERPKGSFSTLEIQRTEQGDSAMYLCASSSYDRLRFGQGTRLTVV.

This clonotype showed up many times. The V call is TRBV5-1, the J call TRBJ2-7; D is undetermined. This CDR3 has 14 amino acids. V dropped 2 bases and J dropped 1 base, with 10 bases sitting between them. CDR1 and CDR2 (germline): SGHRS, YFSETQ. CDR3: CASSLYSPSYEQYF. The CDR3 region has the DNA TGCGCCAGCAGCTTATACTCTCCTTCCTACGAGCAGTACTTC.

V and J are TRBV11-2 and TRBJ1-1; no definite D call. Trimming removed 5 bases from V and 1 base from J, with 26 bases in between. This CDR3 comprises 19 residues. Germline V gene sequence: CDR1 SGHAT, CDR2 FQNNGV. Written as DNA, the CDR3 is TGTGCCAGCAGCGCACAGATCGGTATCTTAGGCAGCTCGAACACTGAAGCTTTCTTT. It encodes CASSAQIGILGSSNTEAFF.

This clonotype was seen just once. The genes are TRBV2 and TRBJ1-5; 7 nucleotides line up with TRBD1. CDR1 SNHLY and CDR2 FYNNEI come from the germline V gene. Trimming at V came to 6 bases and at J to 3 bases, leaving 5 bases not matched to a gene. This CDR3 has 14 residues. CDR3 loop: CASRGQAHNQPQHF. CDR3 bases: TGTGCCAGCAGAGGACAGGCACACAATCAGCCCCAGCATTTT. The whole variable domain, remainder taken from reference TRBV2 and TRBJ1-5, is EPEVTQTPSHQVTQMGQEVILRCVPISNHLYFYWYRQILGQKVEFLVSFYNNEISEKSEIFDDQFSVERPDGSNFTLKIRSTKLEDSAMYFCASRGQAHNQPQHFGDGTRLSIL.

This clonotype came up many times. The CDR3 nucleotides are TGTGCCAGTAGTGATTCGTCAAAACGGGGCCACGAGCAGTACTTC. Translated: CASSDSSKRGHEQYF. The J gene is TRBJ2-7, the V gene TRBV19; D is perhaps TRBD1 or TRBD2 (5 bases each). The germline gives CDR1 LNHDA, CDR2 SQIVND (reference sequence). V was cut by 5 bases and J by 5 bases, with 19 bases left in between. The CDR3 length is 15 residues.

In this sample, this clonotype turned up many times. V is TRBV6-5 and J is TRBJ2-2; TRBD2 matches at 8 bases. V gave up 8 bases and J gave up 5 bases; unmatched junction bases: 10. The germline V gene has CDR1 MNHEY and CDR2 SVGAGI. This CDR3 contains 15 residues. The CDR3 DNA follows: TGTGCCAGCCTTACTACGGGAGGGCCTACCGGGGAGCTGTTTTTT. This gives the protein CASLTTGGPTGELFF.

This clonotype was seen many times. The chain couples TRBV20-1 to TRBJ1-2, with TRBD1 matching over 8 bases. The CDR3 is 11 residues long. V was clipped by 5 bases and J by 5 bases; unmatched bases: 1. The V gene's germline CDR1 is DFQATT and CDR2 SNEGSKA (reference sequence). In nucleotides, the CDR3 is TGCAGTGCTGGACAGGGTTATGGCTACACCTTC. It is translated as CSAGQGYGYTF.

The table lists this clonotype with many counts. The gene calls are TRBV5-1 and TRBJ2-2; D remains ambiguous. CDR3 size: 14 residues. Germline CDR1 SGHRS, CDR2 YFSETQ. The V gene lost 0 bases and the J gene lost 1 base, with 4 bases spanning the gap. The CDR3 protein is CASSLVWNTGELFF. In DNA form, the CDR3 reads TGCGCCAGCAGCTTGGTCTGGAACACCGGGGAGCTGTTTTTT.

V gene TRBV6-5 combines with J gene TRBJ2-2; D ambiguous. Germline V CDR1 and CDR2: MNHEY, SVGAGI. The CDR3 is 14 residues long. Between the trimmed V and J ends, which lost 3 bases and 5 bases, there was a span of 10 bases. CDR3 residues: CASSYLSGTGELFF. DNA for the CDR3: TGTGCCAGCAGTTATCTCTCTGGGACCGGGGAGCTGTTTTTT.

This clonotype was seen at least ten times. Given a much more abundant clone one base away, this may be a read error. This chain connects TRBV6-2 or TRBV6-3 to TRBJ1-5, with D hard to call. V lost 8 bases and J 0 bases, leaving 8 bases between the germline ends. The CDR3 covers 13 residues. The germline V gene has CDR1 MNHEY and CDR2 SVGEGT. The CDR3 here is CASRKDSNQPQHF. CDR3 sequence (DNA): TGTGCCAGCCGTAAAGATAGCAATCAGCCCCAGCATTTT.

This clonotype was seen many times. This chain uses TRBV20-1 with TRBJ2-3; 15 nucleotides line up with TRBD2. The CDR3 covers 16 residues. Trimming at V came to 3 bases and at J to 1 base, leaving 2 bases not matched to a gene. Per the germline V gene, CDR1 is DFQATT and CDR2 is SNEGSKA (reference sequence). The CDR3 loop is CSARGLAGGRTDTQYF. CDR3 coding DNA: TGCAGTGCTAGGGGACTAGCGGGAGGCCGCACAGATACGCAGTATTTT.

This rearrangement joins TRBV15 to TRBJ2-4; 8 nucleotides match TRBD2. V lost 1 base and J lost 0; bases outside the gene matches: 11. This CDR3 has 19 amino acids. Germline V gene sequence: CDR1 LNHNV, CDR2 YYDKDF (reference sequence). DNA of the CDR3: TGTGCCACCAGCAGAGGCGATAGCGGGATTGGAGGAGCCAAAAACATTCAGTACTTC. Translated: CATSRGDSGIGGAKNIQYF.

This clonotype was observed at least ten times. The chain joins TRBV29-1 to TRBJ2-7; D gene uncertain. The V gene's germline CDR1 is SQVTM and CDR2 ANQGSEA. V was clipped by 5 bases and J by 1 base, with 12 bases between them. The CDR3 loop spans 13 amino acids. The CDR3 here is CSVLDPESYEQYF. The CDR3 region has the DNA TGCAGCGTTCTCGATCCGGAGTCCTACGAGCAGTACTTC.

The chain is built from TRBV6-5 and TRBJ1-2, with D unclear. In germline, CDR1 is MNHEY, CDR2 SVGAGI. Deletions cut 4 bases from V and 5 bases from J, with 17 bases between. The CDR3 loop spans 15 amino acids. In DNA, the CDR3 is TGTGCCAGCAGTTCCGAGGGCGGACGGGTTTATGGCTACACCTTC. Protein sequence: CASSSEGGRVYGYTF.

This clonotype occurred many times. J is TRBJ2-7 and V is TRBV2, with 10 bases lining up with TRBD2. The V segment lost 7 bases and the J segment 2 bases; nucleotides outside the gene matches: 2. Germline CDR1 reads SNHLY; CDR2 reads FYNNEI. The CDR3 length is 13 residues. Here the CDR3 reads CASKREGPYEQYF. The CDR3 nucleotides read TGTGCCAGCAAGCGGGAGGGCCCCTACGAGCAGTACTTC.